This T cell receptor (beta chain) was sequenced during a study of blood T cell repertoires in COVID-19. For the study at large: Donors in the United States, Italy and Spain gave samples during acute or convalescent COVID-19. Sample material is recorded as cDNA or gDNA derived from T cells, B-cell-depleted T cells, or PBMCs.

Per the study methods: Reference gene primer amplification in the assay estimated nucleated cell counts. The table came from immunoSEQ multiplex PCR; TCRdb's copy has only in-frame clones and leaves some out. For V, J and clone size, that table is used; D and trimming come from the DNA. The table shows more than 65,000 clones, with approximately 88% occurring only once. This clone was seen only a few times. The TCR was taken from a woman in her forties or fifties with acute or convalescent COVID-19. The sequencing input was peripheral blood.

Here the CDR3 DNA reads TGTGCCAGCAGTTCGGGACAGGGGTTGGGCTACACCTTC. Protein product: CASSSGQGLGYTF. V is TRBV28 and J is TRBJ1-2; the match to TRBD1 covers 10 bases. This CDR3 spans 13 amino acids. Per germline, CDR1 MDHEN and CDR2 SYDVKM. V lost 4 bases and J lost 8; bases outside the gene matches: 4.